The rows below give T cell receptor beta chains drawn from one sample of a study of CD8 T cells in Susac syndrome. A single record per CDR3 protein comes from TCRdb applying MiXCR to the immunoSEQ multiplex PCR reads. The sample holds approximately 170,000 distinct CDR3 sequences; around 95% are singletons and the top ten take approximately 0.14%. Sample: CD4+ T cells from PBMCs. The receptors come from a human donor in good health. CDR3s include the opening cysteine and the closing phenylalanine or tryptophan. D genes are given only for firm matches. Only part of the rows carry a size: once, few, many, or a class if the clone is expanded.

D: -; size: -; V: TRBV12-3/TRBV12-4; J: TRBJ2-1; CDR3: CASSLFYNEQFF; DNA: TGTGCCAGCAGTTTATTCTACAATGAGCAGTTCTTC
D: TRBD2; size: -; V: TRBV6-2/TRBV6-3; J: TRBJ2-7; CDR3: CASSYSIRGGLDEQYF; DNA: TGTGCCAGCAGTTACTCGATACGGGGGGGCCTCGACGAGCAGTACTTC
D: -; size: -; V: TRBV20-1; J: TRBJ2-5; CDR3: CSAAMRVGQETQYF; DNA: TGCAGTGCGGCAATGAGGGTAGGGCAAGAGACCCAGTACTTC
D: -; size: -; V: TRBV5-1; J: TRBJ2-3; CDR3: CASSLGNGPTDTQYF; DNA: TGCGCCAGCAGCCTGGGGAATGGCCCCACAGATACGCAGTATTTT
D: -; size: -; V: TRBV6-1; J: TRBJ2-5; CDR3: CASSESDIKTQYF; DNA: TGTGCCAGCAGTGAATCCGATATTAAGACCCAGTACTTC
D: -; size: -; V: TRBV6-4; J: TRBJ1-3; CDR3: CAIRVGNTIYF; DNA: TGTGCCATAAGGGTTGGAAACACCATATATTTT
D: -; size: -; V: TRBV7-2; J: TRBJ2-3; CDR3: CASSLSGATDTQYF; DNA: TGTGCCAGCAGCTTATCAGGAGCCACAGATACGCAGTATTTT
D: -; size: -; V: TRBV10-2; J: TRBJ2-3; CDR3: CASRAGPATDTQYF; DNA: TGCGCCAGCAGAGCCGGGCCTGCCACAGATACGCAGTATTTT
D: TRBD1; size: once; V: TRBV4-2; J: TRBJ1-2; CDR3: CASSNLDRELYGYTF; DNA: TGTGCCAGCAGCAACTTGGACAGGGAACTTTATGGCTACACCTTC
D: -; size: -; V: TRBV12-3/TRBV12-4; J: TRBJ1-3; CDR3: CASSPYRGYGSGNTIYF; DNA: TGTGCCAGCAGTCCCTACCGAGGTTATGGCTCTGGAAACACCATATATTTT
D: -; size: -; V: TRBV4-1; J: TRBJ1-4; CDR3: CASSQVTTNEKLFF; DNA: TGCGCCAGCAGCCAAGTGACAACTAATGAAAAACTGTTTTTT
D: -; size: -; V: TRBV4-2; J: TRBJ1-2; CDR3: CASSRTGTERGYGYTF; DNA: TGTGCCAGCAGCCGTACCGGGACGGAGAGAGGCTATGGCTACACCTTC
D: TRBD1; size: -; V: TRBV18; J: TRBJ1-1; CDR3: CASSPLQGEAFF; DNA: TGTGCCAGCTCACCATTACAGGGGGAAGCTTTCTTT
D: TRBD1; size: -; V: TRBV29-1; J: TRBJ1-2; CDR3: CSGQGSYGYTF; DNA: TGCAGCGGACAGGGGAGCTATGGCTACACCTTC
D: -; size: -; V: TRBV10-3; J: TRBJ1-1; CDR3: CAIRSPLSVNTEAFF; DNA: TGTGCCATCAGATCTCCCCTCTCAGTGAACACTGAAGCTTTCTTT
D: -; size: -; V: TRBV18; J: TRBJ2-5; CDR3: CASSPRADEAQYF; DNA: TGTGCCAGCTCACCACGGGCAGACGAGGCCCAGTACTTC
D: TRBD1; size: -; V: TRBV27; J: TRBJ1-6; CDR3: CASSPRQGMIYNSPLHF; DNA: TGTGCCAGCAGTCCCAGACAGGGGATGATCTATAATTCACCCCTCCACTTT
D: -; size: -; V: TRBV18; J: TRBJ2-2; CDR3: CASSPGAQNTGELFF; DNA: TGTGCCAGCTCACCAGGAGCTCAGAACACCGGGGAGCTGTTTTTT
D: -; size: -; V: TRBV12-3/TRBV12-4; J: TRBJ2-1; CDR3: CASSPTPVTHNEQFF; DNA: TGTGCCAGCAGTCCAACACCCGTTACCCACAATGAGCAGTTCTTC
D: -; size: -; V: TRBV20-1; J: TRBJ1-1; CDR3: CSTYRINTEAFF; DNA: TGCAGTACCTACAGGATAAACACTGAAGCTTTCTTT
D: TRBD1; size: -; V: TRBV4-2; J: TRBJ2-5; CDR3: CASSQQDRVGETQYF; DNA: TGTGCCAGCAGCCAACAGGACAGGGTAGGAGAGACCCAGTACTTC
D: -; size: -; V: TRBV18; J: TRBJ2-3; CDR3: CASSPEQSTDTQYF; DNA: TGTGCCAGCTCACCTGAGCAGAGCACAGATACGCAGTATTTT
D: -; size: -; V: TRBV19; J: TRBJ1-1; CDR3: CASSIWSGFNTEAFF; DNA: TGTGCCAGTAGTATCTGGTCAGGTTTTAACACTGAAGCTTTCTTT